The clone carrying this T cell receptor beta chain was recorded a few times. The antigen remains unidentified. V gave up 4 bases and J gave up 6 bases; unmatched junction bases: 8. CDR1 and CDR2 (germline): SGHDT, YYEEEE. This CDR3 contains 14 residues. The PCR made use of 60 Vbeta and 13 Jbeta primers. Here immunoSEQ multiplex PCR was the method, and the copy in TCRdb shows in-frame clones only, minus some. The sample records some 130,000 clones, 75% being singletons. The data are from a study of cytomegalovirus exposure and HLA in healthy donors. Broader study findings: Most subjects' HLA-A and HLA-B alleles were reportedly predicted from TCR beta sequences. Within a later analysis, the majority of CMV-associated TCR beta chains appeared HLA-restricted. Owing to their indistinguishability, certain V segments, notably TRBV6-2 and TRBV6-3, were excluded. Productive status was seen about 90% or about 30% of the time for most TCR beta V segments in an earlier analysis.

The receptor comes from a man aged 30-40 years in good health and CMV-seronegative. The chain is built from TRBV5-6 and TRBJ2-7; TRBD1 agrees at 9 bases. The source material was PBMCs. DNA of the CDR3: TGTGCCAGCAGCCCCGGGACAGGGATTCGCGAGCAGTACTTC. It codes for CASSPGTGIREQYF.